A single sample is the source of the 27 T cell receptor beta chains below, sequenced in a study of T cell repertoires in cytomegalovirus infection. MiXCR, applied by TCRdb to the reads, yields one record per CDR3 protein. The table lists about 530,000 distinct CDR3 sequences, about 30% of them singletons. Sequencing input: PBMCs. Receptors originate from a human donor in good health (CMV status not recorded). Some clones in this sample may be carry-over from other donors' samples.

The chain combines TRBV28 with TRBJ1-1; 12 bases are a match to TRBD1. Trimming removed 6 bases from V and 8 bases from J; junction bases left unmatched: 7. The V gene's germline CDR1 is MDHEN and CDR2 SYDVKM. The CDR3 is 14 amino acids. This CDR3 is CASRPGQGAEEAFF. The CDR3 nucleotides read TGTGCCAGCAGACCGGGACAGGGGGCTGAGGAAGCTTTCTTT.

This chain connects TRBV4-3 to TRBJ1-5, with D unclear. Germline V CDR1 and CDR2: LGHNA, YSLEER. V was shortened by 0 bases and J by 0 bases, with 9 bases between the two germline ends. There are 16 residues in the CDR3. The chain's CDR3 is CASSQDSALSNQPQHF. In DNA form, the CDR3 reads TGCGCCAGCAGCCAAGATTCGGCCCTTAGCAATCAGCCCCAGCATTTT.

The chain employs TRBV12-3 or TRBV12-4 and TRBJ1-6, with 8 nucleotides matching TRBD1. The CDR3 consists of 15 residues. J was trimmed by 5 bases and V by 1 base; bases with no gene match: 1. DNA of the CDR3: TGTGCCAGCAGTTTAGGGACAGGGAATAATTCACCCCTCCACTTT. It translates to CASSLGTGNNSPLHF.

The V and J genes are TRBV10-2 and TRBJ2-1, with 8 bases identical to TRBD2. The CDR3 totals 16 residues. Losses at the gene ends were 4 bases for V and 9 bases for J; bases not matched to a gene: 14. Germline CDR1 WSHSY, CDR2 SAAADI. The CDR3 is CASSVRSSGSGGEQFF. The CDR3, as DNA: TGCGCCAGCAGTGTAAGATCGAGCGGGAGTGGGGGTGAGCAGTTCTTC.

This clonotype was seen a handful of times. The gene calls are TRBV19 and TRBJ1-5; D is uncertain. This CDR3 region has 15 residues. Germline CDR1 reads LNHDA; CDR2 reads SQIVND (reference sequence). Between the trimmed V and J ends, which lost 6 bases and 0 bases, there was a span of 12 bases. In DNA, the CDR3 is TGTGCCAGTAGCAGGACTGTTAATAGCAATCAGCCCCAGCATTTT. Its translation is CASSRTVNSNQPQHF.

V usage is TRBV12-3 or TRBV12-4 and J usage is TRBJ1-3, with D tentatively TRBD1 (5 bases). Trimming took off 8 bases at V and 4 bases at J, with 15 bases between the two ends. The CDR3 length is 14 residues. CDR3 coding DNA: TGTGCCAGCGTAATCGAGGGGTCAGGAAACACCATATATTTT. Its protein is CASVIEGSGNTIYF.

This clonotype has at least ten counts. The CDR3 loop is CASSSPTGASNQPQHF. CDR3 nucleotides: TGTGCCAGCAGCTCCCCCACAGGGGCTAGCAATCAGCCCCAGCATTTT. The genes are TRBV7-2 and TRBJ1-5, with 7 bases lining up with TRBD1. This CDR3 contains 16 residues. CDR1 and CDR2 from the germline V gene are SGHTA and FQGNSA. V dropped 4 bases and J dropped 0; count of bases not matched to a gene: 6.

V gene TRBV28 combines with J gene TRBJ1-1; no definite D call. The CDR3 contains 12 residues. Germline loops: CDR1 MDHEN, CDR2 SYDVKM. The germline V and J ends were trimmed by 7 bases and 5 bases, with 11 bases remaining between them. CDR3 amino acids: CASISVGTEAFF. The CDR3 nucleotides read TGTGCCAGCATTTCTGTAGGGACTGAAGCTTTCTTT.

V is TRBV7-2 and J is TRBJ1-3, with D possibly being TRBD1 (6 bases). Germline V lookup: CDR1 SGHTA, CDR2 FQGNSA. Trimming shortened V by 5 bases and J by 6 bases, and 14 bases separated the two germline ends. The CDR3 runs to 14 residues. The CDR3 sequence is CASSLHMGANTIYF. The CDR3, as DNA: TGTGCCAGCAGCCTACACATGGGGGCAAACACCATATATTTT. Drawing the rest from reference TRBV7-2 and TRBJ1-3, the complete variable domain is GAGVSQSPSNKVTEKGKDVELRCDPISGHTALYWYRQSLGQGLEFLIYFQGNSAPDKSGLPSDRFSAERTGGSVSTLTIQRTQQEDSAVYLCASSLHMGANTIYFGEGSWLTVV.

The chain recombines TRBV12-3 or TRBV12-4 with TRBJ2-2; D call uncertain. The CDR3 loop spans 13 amino acids. The V end was cut by 7 bases, the J end by 3 bases, with 9 bases between. The CDR3 reads CASKAWDTGELFF. The DNA of the CDR3 is TGTGCCAGCAAGGCATGGGACACCGGGGAGCTGTTTTTT.

The chain carries TRBV5-4 and TRBJ2-1, with 13 bases that match TRBD2. The CDR3 runs 19 residues. The V segment lost 4 bases and the J segment 5 bases; nucleotides outside the gene matches: 15. Germline CDR1 reads SGHNT; CDR2 reads YYREEE (reference sequence). Written as DNA, the CDR3 is TGTGCCAGCAGCGACGGACTAGCGGGAGTCAGAGGTGGGGACAATGAGCAGTTCTTC. It yields the protein CASSDGLAGVRGGDNEQFF.

This clonotype was detected many times. The chain has TRBV7-2 and TRBJ2-3; the D gene is possibly TRBD2 (6 bases). V shed 2 bases and J shed 4 bases, with 7 bases lying between them. This CDR3 contains 13 residues. Germline V gene lookup returns CDR1 SGHTA and CDR2 FQGNSA. The CDR3 nucleotides are TGTGCCAGCAGCTTATGGGGGGCAGATACGCAGTATTTT. Translation gives CASSLWGADTQYF.

This clonotype was picked up a small number of times. The chain recombines TRBV2 with TRBJ2-3; weak D call: TRBD2 (5 bases). Trimming took off 5 bases at V and 6 bases at J, with 24 bases between the two ends. In germline, CDR1 is SNHLY, CDR2 FYNNEI. CDR3 length equals 17 residues. The CDR3 sequence: CASSFGAGWLASDTQYF. As DNA, the CDR3 is TGTGCCAGCAGTTTTGGCGCCGGTTGGCTAGCTTCTGATACGCAGTATTTT.

This chain links TRBV12-3 or TRBV12-4 with TRBJ1-6; D is uncertain. V was trimmed by 6 bases and J by 9 bases, leaving 12 bases between them. The CDR3 covers 13 residues. CDR3 sequence: CASRQTRGSPLHF. The CDR3 DNA is TGTGCCAGCAGACAAACTCGAGGTTCACCCCTCCACTTT.

This clonotype has a count of ten or more. This sequence joins TRBV4-1 and TRBJ1-6, with D perhaps TRBD1 (5 bases). From germline, CDR1 is MGHRA and CDR2 YSYEKL. The CDR3 contains 14 residues. The V gene lost 0 bases and the J gene lost 11 bases, with 11 bases spanning the gap. DNA of the CDR3: TGCGCCAGCAGCCAAGAAGGGGTGCGGACACCCCTCCACTTT. It is translated as CASSQEGVRTPLHF.

This clonotype was found many times. J is TRBJ2-3 and V is TRBV12-3 or TRBV12-4; D gene unclear. V was pared by 6 bases and J by 0 bases, with 10 bases between. CDR3 length: 14 residues. In DNA form, the CDR3 reads TGTGCCAGCAGAGCGAGTTCTAGCACAGATACGCAGTATTTT. Translating gives CASRASSSTDTQYF.

This clonotype occurred a few times. The rearrangement uses TRBV5-4 and TRBJ2-7; 8 nucleotides align to TRBD2. CDR3 length: 15 amino acids. Germline lookup yields CDR1 SGHNT and CDR2 YYREEE (reference sequence). The junction had 5 bases not matched to a gene; V was cut back by 2 bases and J by 1 base. CDR3 nucleotides: TGTGCCAGCAGCTTCTCAGCGGGAGTTTCCTACGAGCAGTACTTC. Translation gives CASSFSAGVSYEQYF. The entire variable domain, with the rest obtained from reference TRBV5-4 and TRBJ2-7, is as follows: ETGVTQSPTHLIKTRGQQVTLRCSSQSGHNTVSWYQQALGQGPQFIFQYYREEENGRGNFPPRFSGLQFPNYSSELNVNALELDDSALYLCASSFSAGVSYEQYFGPGTRLTVT.

This clonotype was counted only a few times. The chain employs TRBV4-1 and TRBJ2-1; D may be TRBD2 (5 bases). The germline V and J ends were trimmed by 2 bases and 3 bases, with 14 bases remaining between them. CDR3 length: 16 amino acids. Germline V lookup: CDR1 MGHRA, CDR2 YSYEKL. The CDR3 region is CASSQQARDYYNEQFF. The DNA of the CDR3 is TGCGCCAGCAGCCAACAGGCACGGGATTACTACAATGAGCAGTTCTTC.

This clonotype was observed a handful of times. The rearrangement joins TRBV6-2 or TRBV6-3 to TRBJ2-1; D might be TRBD1 or TRBD2, each matching 5 bases. V lost 6 bases to trimming and J lost 5 bases, with 11 bases between them. The CDR3 totals 13 residues. Germline CDR1 reads MNHEY; CDR2 reads SVGEGT. CDR3 in DNA: TGTGCCAGCAGCCGGGACGGAAACAATGAGCAGTTCTTC. Amino acids: CASSRDGNNEQFF.

V gene TRBV20-1 combines with J gene TRBJ1-4; perhaps TRBD1 as D (5 bases). V shed 3 bases and J shed 6 bases, with 20 bases lying between them. Germline V gives CDR1 DFQATT, CDR2 SNEGSKA (reference sequence). This CDR3 has 16 residues. The CDR3 loop reads CSASIGRGARDEKLFF. The CDR3 coding sequence is TGCAGTGCTAGTATAGGGAGAGGGGCGCGGGATGAAAAACTGTTTTTT.

The rearrangement uses TRBV3-1 and TRBJ1-2; no clear D gene. V lost 0 bases and J 10 bases, leaving 12 bases between the germline ends. Germline V gene data show CDR1 as LGHDT and CDR2 as YNNKEL (reference sequence). The CDR3 is 13 amino acids. This CDR3 is CASSQEGIGPYTF. CDR3 bases: TGTGCCAGCAGCCAAGAGGGAATTGGTCCCTACACCTTC.

V and J are TRBV7-3 and TRBJ2-2; 12 nucleotides line up with TRBD2. Germline V gene sequence: CDR1 SGHTA, CDR2 FQGTGA. The CDR3 extends over 20 amino acids. V shed 4 bases, J shed 3 bases, and the junction held 15 bases outside the gene matches. In DNA form, the CDR3 reads TGTGCCAGCAGCTCAACTAGCGGGAGGAGAGATAAATGGGACACCGGGGAGCTGTTTTTT. Protein product: CASSSTSGRRDKWDTGELFF.

This clonotype occurred a few times. The chain couples TRBV7-6 to TRBJ1-2, with 7 bases fitting TRBD1. Per the germline V gene, CDR1 is SGHVS and CDR2 is FNYEAQ. The V and J ends lost 6 bases and 4 bases, in that order; junction bases with no gene match: 14. The CDR3 loop spans 16 amino acids. The CDR3 bases are TGTGCCAGCAGGGTTATGACGGAGGGGGCGACCTATGGCTACACCTTC. Residues: CASRVMTEGATYGYTF.

The sample holds many counts of this clonotype. V and J are TRBV7-2 and TRBJ2-5, with D uncertain. Between the trimmed V and J ends, which lost 8 bases and 0 bases, there was a span of 7 bases. This CDR3 spans 12 amino acids. Germline CDR1 is SGHTA and CDR2 is FQGNSA. This CDR3 reads CASAVYQETQYF. DNA for the CDR3: TGTGCCAGCGCGGTGTACCAAGAGACCCAGTACTTC.

There are a few counts of this clonotype. The chain has TRBV7-9 and TRBJ1-1, with D possibly TRBD1 on 5 matching bases. The germline V gene has CDR1 SEHNR and CDR2 FQNEAQ (reference sequence). Trimming took off 5 bases at V and 2 bases at J, with 18 bases between the two ends. The length of the CDR3 is 16 residues. The CDR3 nucleotides are TGTGCCAGCAGCCATTTAAAGGGGAGCGTTAACACTGAAGCTTTCTTT. Its translation: CASSHLKGSVNTEAFF.

CDR3 sequence: CSAPGQGYDEQFF. For the CDR3, the DNA is TGCAGTGCTCCGGGACAGGGGTATGATGAGCAGTTCTTC. J is TRBJ2-1 and V is TRBV20-1; 10 bases agree with TRBD1. Germline V gene lookup returns CDR1 DFQATT and CDR2 SNEGSKA (reference sequence). This CDR3 region has 13 residues. V shed 5 bases, J shed 8 bases, and the junction held 6 bases outside the gene matches.

This clonotype appeared many times. This sequence joins TRBV7-4 and TRBJ2-7; TRBD2 matches at 13 bases. The CDR3 loop spans 17 amino acids. Per germline, CDR1 SGHVT and CDR2 SQSDAQ. The ends lost 1 base at V and 6 bases at J; junction bases unmatched: 9. The CDR3 spells CASSLVSPGLAGTEQYF. The DNA of the CDR3 is TGTGCCAGCAGCTTAGTGAGTCCGGGACTAGCGGGAACCGAGCAGTACTTC.